Below are 30 T cell receptor beta chains sequenced from a single sample in a study of blood T cell repertoires in COVID-19. Sequencing used immunoSEQ multiplex PCR; TCRdb keeps in-frame clones, though not all of them. This table has approximately 70,000 clones, under 95% appearing once. The sample comprised peripheral blood. These receptors were obtained from a human donor in a cohort sampled during active COVID-19.

The chain links TRBV2 to TRBJ1-5; the D gene is possibly TRBD1 (5 bases). The germline CDR1 and CDR2 sequences are SNHLY and FYNNEI. V lost 2 bases and J lost 2, with 19 bases in between. The CDR3 covers 18 residues. CDR3 bases: TGTGCCAGCAGTGAAAGTTCCGGGCTAGGGGTGGGCAATCAGCCCCAGCATTTT. Translation: CASSESSGLGVGNQPQHF.

The DNA for the CDR3 is TGTGCCAGCAGTTCTCCCGGGACAGGGGGTGGCTACACCTTC. This translates into CASSSPGTGGGYTF. This chain connects TRBV27 to TRBJ1-2, with 11 nucleotides matching TRBD1. The CDR3 spans 14 residues. J was trimmed by 7 bases and V by 4 bases; bases with no gene match: 5. Germline assignment: CDR1 MNHEY and CDR2 SMNVEV (reference sequence).

This clone showed up just a few times. V gene TRBV30 combines with J gene TRBJ2-7, with 8 bases lining up with TRBD2. The length of the CDR3 is 14 residues. V lost 0 bases to trimming and J lost 2 bases; unmatched junction nucleotides: 3. The germline V gene encodes CDR1 GTSNPN and CDR2 SVGIG (reference sequence). The CDR3 protein is CAWSVGSGAYEQYF. Written as DNA, the CDR3 is TGTGCCTGGAGTGTAGGTAGCGGGGCCTACGAGCAGTACTTC. Based on the CDR3 plus reference TRBV30 and TRBJ2-7, the full variable domain is SQTIHQWPATLVQPVGSPLSLECTVEGTSNPNLYWYRQAAGRGLQLLFYSVGIGQISSEVPQNLSASRPQDRQFILSSKKLLLSDSGFYLCAWSVGSGAYEQYFGPGTRLTVT.

This clone was observed a few times. The chain couples TRBV27 to TRBJ1-6; D ambiguous. CDR1 is MNHEY, CDR2 SMNVEV, per germline (reference sequence). This CDR3 is 14 amino acids long. V was shortened by 2 bases and J by 4 bases, with 6 bases between the two germline ends. CDR3 in amino acids: CASSLGGYNSPLHF. Written as DNA, the CDR3 is TGTGCCAGCAGTTTAGGCGGGTATAATTCACCCCTCCACTTT.

This clone was found once. The rearrangement links TRBV11-2 to TRBJ2-5; 13 bases map to TRBD2. The germline gives CDR1 SGHAT, CDR2 FQNNGV. The trim removed 5 bases at V and 2 bases at J, leaving 14 bases unmatched. This CDR3 spans 19 amino acids. In nucleotides, the CDR3 is TGTGCCAGCAGCCGGGGGGTTTACGGGACTAGCGGGGATCAAGAGACCCAGTACTTC. As protein: CASSRGVYGTSGDQETQYF.

V usage is TRBV28 and J usage is TRBJ1-1; D gene unclear. The V end lost 6 bases, the J end lost 0 bases, and 17 bases lay between the germline ends. Germline V lookup: CDR1 MDHEN, CDR2 SYDVKM. The CDR3 covers 16 residues. CDR3 sequence reads: CASSSPRPSMNTEAFF. The DNA for the CDR3 is TGTGCCAGCAGCTCCCCCCGCCCGTCTATGAACACTGAAGCTTTCTTT.

A single count supports this clone. The chain is built from TRBV9 and TRBJ2-6; tentatively, D is TRBD2 (6 bases). The CDR3 is 17 residues long. CDR1 is SGDLS, CDR2 YYNGEE, per germline. The V end was cut by 0 bases, the J end by 3 bases, with 13 bases between. CDR3 loop: CASSVGPRGYGANVLTF. CDR3 sequence (DNA): TGTGCCAGCAGCGTAGGGCCGCGGGGTTATGGGGCCAACGTCCTGACTTTC.

The rearrangement links TRBV29-1 to TRBJ2-7; 10 positions match TRBD1. With 4 bases clipped from V and 5 bases from J, the junction kept 5 bases outside the gene matches. From germline, CDR1 is SQVTM and CDR2 ANQGSEA. CDR3 size: 13 residues. DNA for the CDR3: TGCAGCGTTGGACAGGGGGCGTTGAACGAGCAGTACTTC. Protein: CSVGQGALNEQYF.

The rearrangement uses TRBV9 and TRBJ2-7, with D unresolved. This CDR3 has 16 amino acids. Germline V gives CDR1 SGDLS, CDR2 YYNGEE. V lost 3 bases, J lost 3 bases, and 19 bases lay in between. The CDR3 bases are TGTGCCAGCAGCGGCTCAACCCATACAGAAAGCTACGAGCAGTACTTC. Residues: CASSGSTHTESYEQYF.

The V gene is TRBV5-1, the J gene TRBJ2-5; perhaps TRBD2 as D (6 bases). This CDR3 is 16 amino acids long. Per germline, CDR1 SGHRS and CDR2 YFSETQ. V was clipped by 2 bases and J by 0 bases, with 14 bases between them. The CDR3 DNA follows: TGCGCCAGCAGCTTCGCAGCAACGGGGGACCAAGAGACCCAGTACTTC. Protein product: CASSFAATGDQETQYF.

Only one count was recorded for this clone. The chain is built from TRBV6-2 or TRBV6-3 and TRBJ1-6, with D perhaps TRBD1 (5 bases). Germline V gene lookup returns CDR1 MNHEY and CDR2 SVGEGT. The CDR3 extends over 16 amino acids. V shed 1 base and J shed 4 bases, with 11 bases lying between them. The CDR3 DNA sequence: TGTGCCAGCAGTTACTATTCGACAGAATATAATTCACCCCTCCACTTT. Amino acids: CASSYYSTEYNSPLHF.

The chain combines TRBV27 with TRBJ2-7; a weak D match, TRBD2 (6 bases). The V end lost 6 bases, the J end lost 6 bases, and 21 bases lay between the germline ends. The V gene's germline CDR1 is MNHEY and CDR2 SMNVEV (reference sequence). The CDR3 contains 15 residues. As DNA, the CDR3 is TGTGCCAGCAGCCGCGGGGAAAGTAACGTAGGCGAGCAGTACTTC. This codes for CASSRGESNVGEQYF.

This clone was recorded a few times. J is TRBJ2-6 and V is TRBV24-1; no clear D gene. With 5 bases removed from V and 1 base from J, the gap between germline ends came to 8 bases. CDR1 and CDR2 (germline): KGHDR, SFDVKD. This CDR3 region has 15 residues. The CDR3 sequence is CATSAIVSGANVLTF. Written as DNA, the CDR3 is TGTGCCACCAGTGCGATAGTTTCTGGGGCCAACGTCCTGACTTTC.

The chain employs TRBV27 and TRBJ1-2; TRBD1 agrees at 7 bases. Losses at the gene ends were 6 bases for V and 6 bases for J; bases not matched to a gene: 4. The CDR3 extends over 12 amino acids. CDR1 MNHEY and CDR2 SMNVEV come from the germline V gene (reference sequence). The CDR3 DNA sequence: TGTGCCAGCAGCACAGGGGCGCATGGCTACACCTTC. It is translated as CASSTGAHGYTF.

This CDR3 reads CASSLVPVSNYGYTF. The CDR3 bases are TGTGCCAGCAGCTTAGTTCCTGTTTCGAACTATGGCTACACCTTC. The rearrangement links TRBV7-3 to TRBJ1-2; D not resolved. Trimming pared 2 bases from V and 2 bases from J, leaving 12 bases between. The CDR3 is 15 residues long. The V gene's germline CDR1 is SGHTA and CDR2 FQGTGA.

V usage is TRBV27 and J usage is TRBJ1-6, with D maybe TRBD1 (6 bases). The germline CDR1 and CDR2 sequences are MNHEY and SMNVEV (reference sequence). The CDR3 is 19 residues long. Trimming pared 2 bases from V and 9 bases from J, leaving 26 bases between. The CDR3 DNA is TGTGCCAGCAGTTTACGGGGCGGGGGCTCAACCGGCGTCGCTTCACCCCTCCACTTT. It translates to CASSLRGGGSTGVASPLHF.

The chain carries TRBV9 and TRBJ2-2, with a tentative D call TRBD1 (5 bases). This CDR3 region has 16 residues. Trimming stripped 0 bases from V and 2 bases from J, with 11 bases between. Germline V lookup: CDR1 SGDLS, CDR2 YYNGEE. CDR3: CASSVEGESNTGELFF. In DNA, the CDR3 is TGTGCCAGCAGCGTAGAAGGGGAATCCAACACCGGGGAGCTGTTTTTT.

This CDR3 is CASSQRDTPYEQYF. The CDR3 coding sequence is TGTGCCAGCAGCCAACGGGACACTCCCTACGAGCAGTACTTC. V gene TRBV5-8 combines with J gene TRBJ2-7; D possibly corresponds to TRBD1 (6 bases). This CDR3 contains 14 residues. Looked up from germline, CDR1 is SGHTS and CDR2 is YDEGEE. The V end was cut by 4 bases, the J end by 2 bases, with 13 bases between.

The chain has TRBV28 and TRBJ1-5; 10 nucleotides line up with TRBD1. The CDR3 is made up of 21 amino acids. Germline CDR1 MDHEN, CDR2 SYDVKM. The V gene end was trimmed by 3 bases and the J gene end by 7 bases; junction bases not matched to a gene: 24. CDR3 bases: TGTGCCAGCAGTTTCCTTGGGGACAGGGGAGGACCTGAGGTTCCCGGCCAGCCCCAGCATTTT. Protein product: CASSFLGDRGGPEVPGQPQHF.

This chain links TRBV5-6 with TRBJ2-7; tentatively, D is TRBD2 (6 bases). The CDR3 is made up of 15 amino acids. CDR1 and CDR2 (germline): SGHDT, YYEEEE. Trimming removed 0 bases from V and 5 bases from J, with 15 bases in between. The CDR3 DNA is TGTGCCAGCAGCTTGGTCACCCGGGGAGGAAACGAGCAGTACTTC. As protein: CASSLVTRGGNEQYF.

This chain connects TRBV6-1 to TRBJ1-5; D is uncertain. The CDR3 loop spans 13 amino acids. Trimming shortened V by 2 bases and J by 7 bases, and 9 bases separated the two germline ends. Germline CDR1 MNHNS, CDR2 SASEGT. The CDR3 nucleotides read TGTGCCAGCAGTGAATTGACGGGGCAGCCCCAGCATTTT. Amino acids: CASSELTGQPQHF.

The chain couples TRBV5-4 to TRBJ2-1, with a tentative D call TRBD1 (6 bases). Germline lookup yields CDR1 SGHNT and CDR2 YYREEE (reference sequence). The CDR3 spans 15 residues. Trimming took off 1 base at V and 2 bases at J, with 10 bases between the two ends. The CDR3 DNA reads TGTGCCAGCAGCTTGTCGTCAGGGGCCTACAATGAGCAGTTCTTC. Protein sequence: CASSLSSGAYNEQFF.

The chain uses TRBV6-4 and TRBJ1-4; D is uncertain. CDR1 is MRHNA, CDR2 SNTAGT, per germline. The CDR3 length is 13 residues. The V gene lost 8 bases and the J gene lost 6 bases, with 13 bases spanning the gap. CDR3 nucleotide sequence: TGTGCCAGCTCCCGGGAGAGAGATGAAAAACTGTTTTTT. It is translated as CASSRERDEKLFF.

This sequence joins TRBV6-5 and TRBJ2-7; D may be TRBD1 (6 bases). The CDR3 contains 15 residues. Deletions cut 0 bases from V and 3 bases from J, with 12 bases between. Germline-derived CDR1 and CDR2 are MNHEY and SVGAGI. Here the CDR3 reads CASSYSEDRYYEQYF. The CDR3, as DNA: TGTGCCAGCAGTTACTCTGAGGACAGATACTACGAGCAGTACTTC.

This chain links TRBV6-6 with TRBJ2-2, with unresolved D. This CDR3 has 14 residues. Germline CDR1 and CDR2: MNHNY and SVGAGI (reference sequence). The V end lost 5 bases, the J end lost 5 bases, and 12 bases lay between the germline ends. CDR3 sequence: CASSISGFTGELFF. The CDR3 nucleotides read TGTGCCAGCAGTATTTCAGGATTTACCGGGGAGCTGTTTTTT.

The V call is TRBV5-6, the J call TRBJ1-6; TRBD1 might be the D (5 bases). The CDR3 length is 15 residues. V was pared by 3 bases and J by 5 bases, with 12 bases between. Germline V CDR1 and CDR2: SGHDT, YYEEEE. The CDR3 region has the DNA TGTGCCAGCAGCTCCGTAGGGGCGGATAATTCACCCCTCCACTTT. Its protein is CASSSVGADNSPLHF.

This chain connects TRBV29-1 to TRBJ1-3; 9 positions agree with TRBD1. With 6 bases clipped from V and 4 bases from J, the junction kept 7 bases outside the gene matches. The CDR3 sequence is 14 residues long. Germline CDR1 reads SQVTM; CDR2 reads ANQGSEA. The CDR3 protein is CSVRDRVNGNTIYF. In DNA form, the CDR3 reads TGCAGCGTCAGGGACAGGGTAAACGGAAACACCATATATTTT. The entire variable domain, with the rest obtained from reference TRBV29-1 and TRBJ1-3, is as follows: SAVISQKPSRDICQRGTSLTIQCQVDSQVTMMFWYRQQPGQSLTLIATANQGSEATYESGFVIDKFPISRPNLTFSTLTVSNMSPEDSSIYLCSVRDRVNGNTIYFGEGSWLTVV.

The genes are TRBV13 and TRBJ1-2; D ambiguous. V lost 3 bases to trimming and J lost 3 bases, with 5 bases between them. Germline-derived CDR1 and CDR2 are PRHDT and FYEKMQ (reference sequence). The CDR3 runs 12 residues. CDR3 nucleotides: TGTGCCAGCAGCTTGTATGACTATGGCTACACCTTC. Its translation is CASSLYDYGYTF.

The chain recombines TRBV6-6 with TRBJ2-7, with D maybe TRBD1 (6 bases). Per germline, CDR1 MNHNY and CDR2 SVGAGI (reference sequence). The CDR3 is made up of 16 amino acids. Trimming stripped 3 bases from V and 2 bases from J, with 17 bases between. The CDR3 spells CASSYSSSDRPYEQYF. The CDR3 DNA reads as TGTGCCAGCAGTTATTCATCGTCGGACAGACCCTACGAGCAGTACTTC.

To note about this clone: The junction does not match germline at one end; this may be a read error. The chain uses TRBV20-1 and TRBJ1-2; possible D gene TRBD1, 5 bases. The CDR3 runs to 15 residues. Germline CDR1 and CDR2: DFQATT and SNEGSKA (reference sequence). The CDR3 DNA is TGCAGTGCTAGTTGGGGACGAGGGAGGATAGAAGGTAGAAACTTC. Encoded protein: CSASWGRGRIEGRNF.